These T cell receptor beta chains were read from a single sample in a study of cytomegalovirus exposure and HLA in healthy donors. Some clones are missing from TCRdb's copy, which holds only in-frame ones; the method was immunoSEQ multiplex PCR. The table lists about 190,000 clones, about 87% of them singletons, with roughly 1.3% in the top ten. Sequencing was done on a sample of PBMCs. These receptor sequences come from a man aged 25-40 years in good health and CMV-seronegative. Each CDR3 is given with its conserved first and last residue. A D gene is named only where the DNA matches it firmly. Expanded clones are given a class, and other clones once, few, many or no size at all.

size: .
J: TRBJ2-7
D: .
V: TRBV5-8
CDR3: CASSLDSHVPYF
DNA: TGTGCCAGCAGCTTGGACTCTCACGTGCCTTACTTC

size: .
J: TRBJ2-1
D: TRBD1
V: TRBV10-2
CDR3: CASRGISWTGDNEQFF
DNA: TGCGCCAGCAGGGGGATCTCGTGGACAGGGGACAATGAGCAGTTCTTC

size: .
J: TRBJ2-2
D: .
V: TRBV4-1
CDR3: CASSQAGYTGELFF
DNA: TGCGCCAGCAGCCAAGCGGGGTACACCGGGGAGCTGTTTTTT

size: .
J: TRBJ1-1
D: .
V: TRBV27
CDR3: CASSPLLGGTEAFF
DNA: TGTGCCAGCAGCCCACTTCTGGGGGGAACTGAAGCTTTCTTT

size: .
J: TRBJ2-7
D: .
V: TRBV27
CDR3: CASSPQGPLGEQYF
DNA: TGTGCCAGCAGTCCACAGGGTCCTCTAGGCGAGCAGTACTTC

size: .
J: TRBJ2-7
D: TRBD1
V: TRBV7-2
CDR3: CASRNKQGNEQYF
DNA: TGTGCCAGCAGAAACAAACAGGGGAACGAGCAGTACTTC

size: .
J: TRBJ1-1
D: .
V: TRBV11-3
CDR3: CASSYGDTEAFF
DNA: TGTGCCAGCAGCTACGGGGACACTGAAGCTTTCTTT

size: .
J: TRBJ1-5
D: .
V: TRBV7-2
CDR3: CASSLGTSNQPQHF
DNA: TGTGCCAGCAGCTTAGGGACAAGTAATCAGCCCCAGCATTTT

size: .
J: TRBJ1-2
D: TRBD1
V: TRBV9
CDR3: CASSDGQGPGPYGYTF
DNA: TGTGCCAGCAGCGATGGACAGGGCCCAGGCCCCTATGGCTACACCTTC

size: few
J: TRBJ2-1
D: .
V: TRBV4-2
CDR3: CASSVGGRYEQFF
DNA: TGTGCCAGCAGTGTGGGGGGTCGGTATGAGCAGTTCTTC

size: .
J: TRBJ1-6
D: .
V: TRBV7-2
CDR3: CASTRSGVINSPLHF
DNA: TGTGCCAGCACCCGATCGGGGGTAATCAATTCACCCCTCCACTTT

size: once
J: TRBJ1-2
D: TRBD1
V: TRBV6-5
CDR3: CASSQTGGLGYTF
DNA: TGTGCCAGCAGTCAGACAGGGGGCCTTGGCTACACCTTC

size: .
J: TRBJ1-1
D: TRBD1
V: TRBV5-1
CDR3: CASSLEPGGPFGAFF
DNA: TGCGCCAGCAGCTTGGAGCCAGGGGGCCCTTTTGGGGCTTTCTTT

size: once
J: TRBJ2-2
D: TRBD2
V: TRBV28
CDR3: CASSLWGTSGRAGDGELFF
DNA: TGTGCCAGCAGTTTATGGGGGACTAGCGGGAGGGCCGGGGACGGGGAGCTGTTTTTT

size: .
J: TRBJ2-7
D: .
V: TRBV10-2
CDR3: CASSGQGSPYEQYF
DNA: TGCGCCAGCAGTGGGCAGGGCAGTCCCTACGAGCAGTACTTC

size: .
J: TRBJ2-3
D: TRBD2
V: TRBV10-1
CDR3: CASSDLAGTSTDTQYF
DNA: TGCGCCAGCAGTGACCTAGCGGGGACGAGCACAGATACGCAGTATTTT

size: .
J: TRBJ2-7
D: .
V: TRBV5-1
CDR3: CASSLGDTGSPNEQYF
DNA: TGCGCCAGCAGCTTGGGGGATACAGGGAGTCCCAACGAGCAGTACTTC

size: .
J: TRBJ2-5
D: TRBD1
V: TRBV6-1
CDR3: CASSPQGAVETQYF
DNA: TGTGCCAGCAGTCCACAGGGGGCCGTGGAGACCCAGTACTTC

size: .
J: TRBJ2-7
D: .
V: TRBV27
CDR3: CASSLKLGWVEQYF
DNA: TGTGCCAGCAGTTTAAAGCTAGGATGGGTCGAGCAGTACTTC

size: few
J: TRBJ2-3
D: .
V: TRBV12-5
CDR3: CASALGTDTQYF
DNA: TGTGCTAGCGCGCTTGGCACAGATACGCAGTATTTT

size: .
J: TRBJ2-7
D: TRBD1
V: TRBV9
CDR3: CASSAGGGEQYF
DNA: TGTGCCAGCAGCGCAGGGGGCGGCGAGCAGTACTTC

size: .
J: TRBJ2-2
D: .
V: TRBV28
CDR3: CASRALHRAAGELFF
DNA: TGTGCCAGCAGGGCACTTCACAGGGCGGCGGGGGAGCTGTTTTTT

size: .
J: TRBJ1-4
D: .
V: TRBV28
CDR3: CASSGSPADEKLFF
DNA: TGTGCCAGCAGCGGGTCTCCGGCGGATGAAAAACTGTTTTTT

size: once
J: TRBJ2-7
D: .
V: TRBV5-4
CDR3: CASSPSAGGSSYEQYF
DNA: TGTGCCAGCAGCCCTTCCGCAGGAGGGAGCTCCTACGAGCAGTACTTC

size: .
J: TRBJ2-1
D: .
V: TRBV7-2
CDR3: CASSLSRGTEQFF
DNA: TGTGCCAGCAGCCTATCAAGGGGCACTGAGCAGTTCTTC

size: .
J: TRBJ1-5
D: .
V: TRBV10-3
CDR3: CAISNPSDNQPQHF
DNA: TGTGCCATCAGTAACCCTAGCGACAATCAGCCCCAGCATTTT

size: .
J: TRBJ1-2
D: .
V: TRBV4-2
CDR3: CASSQYRGGNYGYTF
DNA: TGTGCCAGCAGCCAGTATCGTGGGGGGAACTATGGCTACACCTTC

size: .
J: TRBJ1-2
D: .
V: TRBV11-2
CDR3: CASSVLRDYGYTF
DNA: TGTGCCAGCAGCGTACTTCGGGACTATGGCTACACCTTC

size: .
J: TRBJ1-1
D: .
V: TRBV18
CDR3: CASSPARAMNTEAFF
DNA: TGTGCCAGCTCACCCGCGAGGGCCATGAACACTGAAGCTTTCTTT

size: .
J: TRBJ1-2
D: .
V: TRBV19
CDR3: CAGYTFGGSGYTF
DNA: TGTGCCGGTTACACTTTCGGCGGTAGTGGCTACACCTTC

size: once
J: TRBJ2-7
D: TRBD2
V: TRBV4-1
CDR3: CASSKVAGGLNEQYF
DNA: TGCGCCAGCAGCAAGGTAGCGGGAGGCCTGAACGAGCAGTACTTC

size: .
J: TRBJ1-2
D: TRBD1
V: TRBV2
CDR3: CASSRDRNYGYTF
DNA: TGTGCCAGCAGCCGGGACAGGAACTATGGCTACACCTTC

size: .
J: TRBJ2-3
D: TRBD2
V: TRBV6-6
CDR3: CASRPSGRMTDTQYF
DNA: TGTGCCAGCAGACCTAGCGGGAGGATGACAGATACGCAGTATTTT

size: .
J: TRBJ2-7
D: .
V: TRBV18
CDR3: CASSPTRTESYSEQYF
DNA: TGTGCCAGCTCACCCACTCGGACAGAGTCCTACTCGGAGCAGTACTTC

size: .
J: TRBJ2-7
D: .
V: TRBV11-2
CDR3: CASSLNGAHEQYF
DNA: TGTGCCAGCAGCTTAAATGGGGCCCACGAGCAGTACTTC

size: .
J: TRBJ1-2
D: TRBD1
V: TRBV19
CDR3: CASSIDRSGTGAGYGYTF
DNA: TGTGCCAGTAGTATAGATCGATCCGGTACAGGGGCTGGCTATGGCTACACCTTC

size: .
J: TRBJ2-1
D: .
V: TRBV18
CDR3: CASSPESYNEQFF
DNA: TGTGCCAGCTCCCCGGAGTCCTACAATGAGCAGTTCTTC

size: few
J: TRBJ2-3
D: TRBD2
V: TRBV14
CDR3: CASSPYGLAGVADTQYF
DNA: TGTGCCAGCAGCCCTTACGGACTAGCGGGAGTTGCAGATACGCAGTATTTT

size: .
J: TRBJ2-6
D: .
V: TRBV19
CDR3: CASSESPGANVLTF
DNA: TGTGCCAGTAGTGAGTCCCCTGGGGCCAACGTCCTGACTTTC

size: .
J: TRBJ2-3
D: TRBD1
V: TRBV19
CDR3: CASSMGQRKDTQYF
DNA: TGTGCCAGTAGTATGGGACAGAGAAAAGATACGCAGTATTTT

size: once
J: TRBJ2-3
D: TRBD2
V: TRBV30
CDR3: CAWSVTRTSGGLDTQYF
DNA: TGTGCCTGGAGTGTTACCCGGACTAGCGGGGGGTTGGATACGCAGTATTTT

size: few
J: TRBJ2-7
D: .
V: TRBV6-1
CDR3: CASSERGDGGYEQYF
DNA: TGTGCCAGCAGTGAACGGGGTGATGGTGGCTACGAGCAGTACTTC

size: once
J: TRBJ2-2
D: TRBD2
V: TRBV2
CDR3: CASSAAGERGELFF
DNA: TGTGCCAGCAGTGCGGCGGGGGAGCGCGGGGAGCTGTTTTTT

size: once
J: TRBJ2-7
D: TRBD1
V: TRBV18
CDR3: CASSQSGQGGEQYF
DNA: TGTGCCAGCTCACAAAGCGGACAGGGGGGCGAGCAGTACTTC

size: .
J: TRBJ2-7
D: TRBD1
V: TRBV7-2
CDR3: CASSSNPGQLYEQYF
DNA: TGTGCCAGCAGCTCCAATCCGGGACAGCTGTACGAGCAGTACTTC

size: .
J: TRBJ2-1
D: .
V: TRBV2
CDR3: CARSRAPSGNEQFF
DNA: TGTGCCCGCTCGAGGGCCCCGTCCGGGAATGAGCAGTTCTTC

size: .
J: TRBJ2-3
D: .
V: TRBV9
CDR3: CASSVGGSTDTQYF
DNA: TGTGCCAGCAGCGTTGGCGGAAGCACAGATACGCAGTATTTT

size: .
J: TRBJ2-2
D: .
V: TRBV2
CDR3: CASSDSGYTGELFF
DNA: TGTGCCAGCAGTGATTCGGGGTACACCGGGGAGCTGTTTTTT

size: .
J: TRBJ1-2
D: .
V: TRBV11-3
CDR3: CASALRDFYGYTF
DNA: TGTGCCAGCGCCCTTCGGGACTTCTATGGCTACACCTTC